A selection of T cell receptor beta chains follows, all from one sample in a study of cytomegalovirus exposure and HLA in healthy donors. Profiling relied on immunoSEQ multiplex PCR, and the TCRdb table lists in-frame clones only, not all of them. The data hold approximately 81,000 clones, with more than 60% observed a single time. Sequenced material: PBMCs. These receptors came from a man in his fifties in good health and CMV-seropositive. CDR3s include the opening cysteine and the closing phenylalanine or tryptophan. Each record gives: J gene, V gene, D gene, clone size, CDR3 DNA, CDR3 protein. D genes are given only for firm matches. Size is omitted from some rows. Given values are once, few, many or a class for expanded clones.

J gene: TRBJ1-2; V gene: TRBV18; D gene: -; clone size: -; CDR3 DNA: TGTGCCAGCTCACCACCGGGACTACGAGCCTATGGCTACACCTTC; CDR3 protein: CASSPPGLRAYGYTF
J gene: TRBJ1-2; V gene: TRBV6-5; D gene: TRBD1; clone size: once; CDR3 DNA: TGTGCCAGCAGAACTACAGGGGAGCGGGGCTACACCTTC; CDR3 protein: CASRTTGERGYTF
J gene: TRBJ2-1; V gene: TRBV7-2; D gene: TRBD2; clone size: -; CDR3 DNA: TGTGCCAGCAGCCCCCGGGGGCGGGAGGGCCTTGGTGAGCAGTTCTTC; CDR3 protein: CASSPRGREGLGEQFF
J gene: TRBJ2-1; V gene: TRBV4-3; D gene: TRBD2; clone size: -; CDR3 DNA: TGCGCCAGCAGCCAAGAGGCTAGCGGGAGCGTTGGTTCCTACAATGAGCAGTTCTTC; CDR3 protein: CASSQEASGSVGSYNEQFF
J gene: TRBJ2-7; V gene: TRBV7-8; D gene: TRBD2; clone size: -; CDR3 DNA: TGTGCCAGCAGCTTTTCCCTTGGCGCGCTAGCGGGAGTAGGTTACGAGCAGTACTTC; CDR3 protein: CASSFSLGALAGVGYEQYF
J gene: TRBJ2-4; V gene: TRBV29-1; D gene: -; clone size: -; CDR3 DNA: TGCAGCGTTGCCCCTCCGAGGGGAGGGGGAGACCTAGCCAAAAACAGTCAGTACTTC; CDR3 protein: CSVAPPRGGGDLAKNSQYF
J gene: TRBJ2-3; V gene: TRBV10-1; D gene: TRBD2; clone size: -; CDR3 DNA: TGCGCCAGCAGTGAAGGCGGGAGGGATACGCAGTATTTT; CDR3 protein: CASSEGGRDTQYF
J gene: TRBJ2-7; V gene: TRBV5-1; D gene: TRBD1; clone size: -; CDR3 DNA: TGCGCCAGCAGCTTCCGGGACAGGGGGCGCGACGAGCAGTACTTC; CDR3 protein: CASSFRDRGRDEQYF
J gene: TRBJ2-1; V gene: TRBV7-8; D gene: TRBD2; clone size: -; CDR3 DNA: TGTGCCAGCAGCGTGGGACTAGTTGCCAATGAGCAGTTCTTC; CDR3 protein: CASSVGLVANEQFF
J gene: TRBJ2-1; V gene: TRBV4-1; D gene: TRBD2; clone size: -; CDR3 DNA: TGCGCCAGCAGCCGAGGACTAGCGTCCAATGAGCAGTTCTTC; CDR3 protein: CASSRGLASNEQFF
J gene: TRBJ2-3; V gene: TRBV10-2; D gene: TRBD2; clone size: -; CDR3 DNA: TGCGCCGTCCCCCTAGCGGGAGAGGGGACAGATACGCAGTATTTT; CDR3 protein: CAVPLAGEGTDTQYF
J gene: TRBJ2-3; V gene: TRBV7-3; D gene: -; clone size: -; CDR3 DNA: TGTGCCAGCAGCTTAGCGGGATCTAGCACAGATACGCAGTATTTT; CDR3 protein: CASSLAGSSTDTQYF
J gene: TRBJ2-3; V gene: TRBV9; D gene: -; clone size: -; CDR3 DNA: TGTGCCAGCAGCTGGGGAGGACGCAGCACAGATACGCAGTATTTT; CDR3 protein: CASSWGGRSTDTQYF
J gene: TRBJ2-3; V gene: TRBV5-4; D gene: TRBD2; clone size: -; CDR3 DNA: TGTGCCAGCAGCTTGGCCGGGGCGGGAGGGCGCACAGATACGCAGTATTTT; CDR3 protein: CASSLAGAGGRTDTQYF
J gene: TRBJ2-7; V gene: TRBV30; D gene: TRBD2; clone size: -; CDR3 DNA: TGTGCCTGGAGTTGGCTAGCGGGAGTAAACGAGCAGTACTTC; CDR3 protein: CAWSWLAGVNEQYF
J gene: TRBJ1-1; V gene: TRBV4-1; D gene: TRBD1; clone size: -; CDR3 DNA: TGCGCCAGCAGCCGAGGGACAGGGGCTGAAGCTTTCTTT; CDR3 protein: CASSRGTGAEAFF
J gene: TRBJ2-6; V gene: TRBV13; D gene: TRBD1; clone size: -; CDR3 DNA: TGTGCCAGCAGCCTGGACAGGGTTGTTGGGGCCAACGGCCTGACTTTC; CDR3 protein: CASSLDRVVGANGLTF
J gene: TRBJ2-1; V gene: TRBV7-9; D gene: TRBD2; clone size: -; CDR3 DNA: TGTGCCAGCAGCGGCCTAGCGGGAGGGCCGAATGAGCAGTTCTTC; CDR3 protein: CASSGLAGGPNEQFF
J gene: TRBJ2-3; V gene: TRBV6-4; D gene: -; clone size: -; CDR3 DNA: TGTGCCAGCAGCTTACAGGGGGGGGCCGCAGATACGCAGTATTTT; CDR3 protein: CASSLQGGAADTQYF
J gene: TRBJ1-2; V gene: TRBV10-2; D gene: -; clone size: -; CDR3 DNA: TGCGCCAGCGCCGACAGATTGTACTACACCTTC; CDR3 protein: CASADRLYYTF
J gene: TRBJ1-1; V gene: TRBV5-1; D gene: -; clone size: few; CDR3 DNA: TGCGCCAGCAGCTCCCCAGGGCTGGGGAACACTGAAGCTTTCTTT; CDR3 protein: CASSSPGLGNTEAFF
J gene: TRBJ2-2; V gene: TRBV5-6; D gene: -; clone size: few; CDR3 DNA: TGTGCCAGCAGCTGGGCCGCACAGGGAGCCGGCGGGGAGCTGTTTTTT; CDR3 protein: CASSWAAQGAGGELFF
J gene: TRBJ1-1; V gene: TRBV7-9; D gene: -; clone size: once; CDR3 DNA: TGTGCCAGCAGCTTAGGCCAGGCGTATCCTGAAGCTTTCTTT; CDR3 protein: CASSLGQAYPEAFF
J gene: TRBJ1-1; V gene: TRBV11-2; D gene: TRBD1; clone size: -; CDR3 DNA: TGTGCCAGCAGCTATCAGGCAACAGGGGACACTGAAGCTTTCTTT; CDR3 protein: CASSYQATGDTEAFF
J gene: TRBJ2-4; V gene: TRBV27; D gene: -; clone size: -; CDR3 DNA: TGTGCCAGCAGGATCAAAGTGGAGGCCAAAAACATTCAGTACTTC; CDR3 protein: CASRIKVEAKNIQYF
J gene: TRBJ2-5; V gene: TRBV18; D gene: TRBD1; clone size: -; CDR3 DNA: TGTGCCAGCTCACGATACAGGGGGACCTCCCAAGAGACCCAGTACTTC; CDR3 protein: CASSRYRGTSQETQYF
J gene: TRBJ1-3; V gene: TRBV7-6; D gene: -; clone size: -; CDR3 DNA: TGTGCCAGCAGTTTCAGGCTCAACTCTGGAAACACCATATATTTT; CDR3 protein: CASSFRLNSGNTIYF
J gene: TRBJ1-2; V gene: TRBV4-2; D gene: -; clone size: few; CDR3 DNA: TGTGCCAGCAGCCAAGAGCGGGGTAGGGGCGGCTACACCTTC; CDR3 protein: CASSQERGRGGYTF
J gene: TRBJ1-4; V gene: TRBV9; D gene: -; clone size: -; CDR3 DNA: TGTGCCAGCAGCTTGGCCGGGACACAAAATGAAAAACTGTTTTTT; CDR3 protein: CASSLAGTQNEKLFF